Presented here are 26 T cell receptor beta chains from one specimen sequenced in a study of blood T cell repertoires in COVID-19. The repertoire was sequenced with immunoSEQ multiplex PCR; TCRdb's copy has only in-frame clones and lacks some. This table holds hundreds of thousands of clones, over 75% found once. Sequenced sample: peripheral blood. The receptors here all came from a woman aged 55-69 years with COVID-19, enrolled during active disease.

V gene TRBV20-1 combines with J gene TRBJ1-5; D uncertain. CDR1 DFQATT and CDR2 SNEGSKA come from the germline V gene (reference sequence). This CDR3 has 14 amino acids. The V and J ends lost 3 bases and 3 bases respectively, with 12 bases between them. The CDR3 sequence: CSASQAEPNQPQHF. The CDR3 DNA reads TGCAGTGCTAGTCAGGCAGAGCCCAATCAGCCCCAGCATTTT.

V usage is TRBV7-6 and J usage is TRBJ2-1; TRBD2 matches 10 bases. Per germline, CDR1 SGHVS and CDR2 FNYEAQ. Losses at the gene ends were 1 base for V and 8 bases for J; bases not matched to a gene: 8. The CDR3 is 16 amino acids. CDR3 residues: CASSLVPTSGDHEQFF. In nucleotides, the CDR3 is TGTGCCAGCAGCTTAGTCCCCACTAGCGGGGACCATGAGCAGTTCTTC.

This clone was seen a few times. This chain links TRBV4-1 with TRBJ2-7, with 7 bases identical to TRBD1. The V gene's germline CDR1 is MGHRA and CDR2 YSYEKL. The CDR3 sequence is 16 residues long. With 4 bases clipped from V and 3 bases from J, the junction kept 12 bases outside the gene matches. CDR3 amino acids: CASSPTSRDSYYEQYF. The CDR3, as DNA: TGCGCCAGCAGCCCCACATCCCGGGACAGTTACTACGAGCAGTACTTC.

The CDR3 protein is CASSQDLGFAGTDTEAFF. The CDR3 DNA sequence: TGCGCCAGCAGCCAAGATCTAGGTTTCGCGGGGACGGACACTGAAGCTTTCTTT. The chain employs TRBV4-1 and TRBJ1-1; D is possibly TRBD1 (5 bases). Germline loops: CDR1 MGHRA, CDR2 YSYEKL. Trimming shortened V by 0 bases and J by 3 bases, and 20 bases separated the two germline ends. The CDR3 contains 18 residues.

This chain connects TRBV12-3 or TRBV12-4 to TRBJ1-2; TRBD1 matches at 11 bases. Losses at the gene ends were 6 bases for V and 8 bases for J; bases not matched to a gene: 5. The length of the CDR3 is 13 residues. CDR3 residues: CASRGDRGDGYTF. CDR3 nucleotide sequence: TGTGCCAGCAGAGGGGACAGGGGGGACGGCTACACCTTC.

The chain combines TRBV7-9 with TRBJ1-4; D not certain. The CDR3 is 13 residues long. Trimming stripped 3 bases from V and 10 bases from J, with 12 bases between. The germline gives CDR1 SEHNR, CDR2 FQNEAQ (reference sequence). DNA for the CDR3: TGTGCCAGCAGCTTTCCCGAGGTTGGAAAACTGTTTTTT. It yields the protein CASSFPEVGKLFF.

The count of this clone is one. J is TRBJ2-3 and V is TRBV4-1; tentative D call: TRBD1 (6 bases). This CDR3 has 17 residues. Trimming shortened V by 4 bases and J by 1 base, and 18 bases separated the two germline ends. Germline V CDR1 and CDR2: MGHRA, YSYEKL. The CDR3 sequence: CASSPRGRNFGTDTQYF. The CDR3 nucleotides read TGCGCCAGCAGCCCTAGGGGGAGAAATTTCGGCACAGATACGCAGTATTTT.

Comments on this clone: The same CDR3 arises from other DNA sequences in this sample as well. J is TRBJ1-5 and V is TRBV19; 7 bases are shared with TRBD1. The CDR3 consists of 13 residues. From germline, CDR1 is LNHDA and CDR2 SQIVND (reference sequence). Germline trimming cut 10 bases from V and 2 bases from J; bases unmatched to any gene: 5. As DNA, the CDR3 is TGTGCCACCAAAGACAGGGGCAATCAGCCCCAGCATTTT. Protein product: CATKDRGNQPQHF.

This chain connects TRBV9 to TRBJ1-4; perhaps TRBD1 as D (5 bases). Looked up from germline, CDR1 is SGDLS and CDR2 is YYNGEE. The CDR3 spans 14 residues. V lost 5 bases and J lost 1, with 9 bases in between. In nucleotides, the CDR3 is TGTGCCAGCAGTGTCCAGGGAACTAATGAAAAACTGTTTTTT. As protein: CASSVQGTNEKLFF.

J is TRBJ1-2 and V is TRBV11-2, with D perhaps TRBD1 (5 bases). The CDR3 spans 12 residues. Trimming took off 6 bases at V and 4 bases at J, with 9 bases between the two ends. Germline CDR1 and CDR2: SGHAT and FQNNGV. The DNA of the CDR3 is TGTGCCAGCAGTCAACAGGTCTATGGCTACACCTTC. Protein sequence: CASSQQVYGYTF.

This clone was seen at least ten times. Other DNA sequences from this sample encode an identical CDR3 as well. V is TRBV14 and J is TRBJ2-1, with 12 positions matching TRBD2. The CDR3 consists of 16 residues. J gave up 7 bases and V 4 bases, and 8 bases lay outside the gene matches. Germline CDR1 reads SGHDN; CDR2 reads FVKESK. Here the CDR3 reads CASSPALAGGRNEQFF. The DNA of the CDR3 is TGTGCCAGCAGCCCCGCACTAGCGGGGGGCCGAAATGAGCAGTTCTTC.

This clone showed up just a few times. The chain is built from TRBV6-5 and TRBJ2-2, with 7 bases matching TRBD2. The V segment lost 6 bases and the J segment 3 bases; nucleotides outside the gene matches: 4. Germline V gene lookup returns CDR1 MNHEY and CDR2 SVGAGI. CDR3 size: 14 residues. CDR3 residues: CASRTRGDTGELFF. The CDR3 region has the DNA TGTGCCAGCAGGACCCGGGGGGACACCGGGGAGCTGTTTTTT.

The gene calls are TRBV13 and TRBJ2-7; tentatively, D is TRBD1 (6 bases). The V and J ends lost 8 bases and 1 base respectively, with 9 bases between them. The germline V gene has CDR1 PRHDT and CDR2 FYEKMQ (reference sequence). The CDR3 has 12 amino acids. The CDR3 region has the DNA TGTGCCAGCTCACAGGGATCCTACGAGCAGTACTTC. Its protein product is CASSQGSYEQYF.

The rearrangement links TRBV28 to TRBJ2-2, with D perhaps TRBD2 (6 bases). The CDR3 sequence is 15 residues long. V was cut by 0 bases and J by 6 bases, with 11 bases left in between. The germline gives CDR1 MDHEN, CDR2 SYDVKM. The DNA for the CDR3 is TGTGCCAGCAGTTTATGGGGCGGGGACGCCGGGGAGCTGTTTTTT. Protein: CASSLWGGDAGELFF.

The V and J genes are TRBV28 and TRBJ1-5, with D uncertain. This CDR3 spans 12 amino acids. CDR1 MDHEN and CDR2 SYDVKM come from the germline V gene. Deletions cut 3 bases from V and 5 bases from J, with 5 bases between. For the CDR3, the DNA is TGTGCCAGCAGTTTGCGGTATCAGCCCCAGCATTTT. This sequence encodes CASSLRYQPQHF.

This rearrangement joins TRBV28 to TRBJ1-5, with D uncertain. The CDR3 contains 15 residues. Germline V gives CDR1 MDHEN, CDR2 SYDVKM. V was pared by 4 bases and J by 5 bases, with 15 bases between. CDR3 coding DNA: TGTGCCAGCAGTTCCCGAGCACCCTCGGATCAGCCCCAGCATTTT. It yields the protein CASSSRAPSDQPQHF.

This clone was picked up one time. The rearrangement joins TRBV18 to TRBJ2-7; no firm D call. V gave up 1 base and J gave up 7 bases, with 17 bases separating them. The CDR3 runs to 15 residues. CDR1 and CDR2 from the germline V gene are KGHSH and LQKENI. The CDR3 DNA is TGTGCCAGCTCACCACGATCAGGCTCGGCAGCTGAGCAGTACTTC. It codes for CASSPRSGSAAEQYF.

The V call is TRBV19, the J call TRBJ1-1; 8 nucleotides align to TRBD1. Germline V gene lookup returns CDR1 LNHDA and CDR2 SQIVND (reference sequence). The trim removed 0 bases at V and 4 bases at J, leaving 7 bases unmatched. The CDR3 runs 16 residues. As DNA, the CDR3 is TGTGCCAGTAGTATAGATAGTGGACAGGGAGCCACTGAAGCTTTCTTT. Encoded protein: CASSIDSGQGATEAFF.

This clone turned up a few times. This chain links TRBV6-6 with TRBJ1-4; TRBD1 is a possible D gene (5 bases). There are 15 residues in the CDR3. Trimming took 6 bases from V and 10 from J, leaving 21 bases between them. The V gene's germline CDR1 is MNHNY and CDR2 SVGAGI (reference sequence). The CDR3 is CASSQPEGEVGKLFF. The CDR3 DNA sequence: TGTGCCAGCAGCCAACCCGAAGGGGAGGTTGGAAAACTGTTTTTT.

The count of this clone is one. The gene calls are TRBV5-6 and TRBJ2-4; possible D gene TRBD1, 5 bases. The V gene's germline CDR1 is SGHDT and CDR2 YYEEEE. CDR3 length: 16 amino acids. The V end lost 0 bases, the J end lost 0 bases, and 10 bases lay between the germline ends. This CDR3 reads CASSLVGRVAKNIQYF. CDR3 sequence (DNA): TGTGCCAGCAGCTTGGTGGGCAGGGTAGCCAAAAACATTCAGTACTTC. Together with reference TRBV5-6 and TRBJ2-4, the CDR3 gives the full variable domain: DAGVTQSPTHLIKTRGQQVTLRCSPKSGHDTVSWYQQALGQGPQFIFQYYEEEERQRGNFPDRFSGHQFPNYSSELNVNALLLGDSALYLCASSLVGRVAKNIQYFGAGTRLSVL.

The chain employs TRBV7-8 and TRBJ1-3; a possible D gene is TRBD1 (5 bases). V lost 5 bases to trimming and J lost 5 bases, with 13 bases between them. There are 14 residues in the CDR3. In germline, CDR1 is SGHVS, CDR2 FQNEAQ. CDR3 nucleotide sequence: TGTGCCAGCAGCCCCGGGGGAAGTAGAAACACCATATATTTT. Translation: CASSPGGSRNTIYF.

This clone was seen a handful of times. This chain links TRBV28 with TRBJ1-2; 7 bases agree with TRBD1. The CDR3 loop spans 14 amino acids. Germline lookup yields CDR1 MDHEN and CDR2 SYDVKM. V lost 6 bases and J lost 6; bases outside the gene matches: 10. CDR3 sequence reads: CASSRQGVWHGYTF. As DNA, the CDR3 is TGTGCCAGCAGCCGACAGGGAGTCTGGCATGGCTACACCTTC.

The chain combines TRBV7-6 with TRBJ2-7, with a weak D call TRBD2 (5 bases). Trimming pared 2 bases from V and 2 bases from J, leaving 19 bases between. CDR1 is SGHVS, CDR2 FNYEAQ, per germline. The CDR3 has 17 residues. CDR3 in amino acids: CASSLSASGRATYEQYF. The CDR3 nucleotides are TGTGCCAGCAGCTTATCGGCCTCTGGGCGGGCCACCTACGAGCAGTACTTC.

The rearrangement uses TRBV30 and TRBJ1-5, with D unclear. The CDR3 sequence is 14 residues long. Between the trimmed V and J ends, which lost 5 bases and 0 bases, there was a span of 11 bases. Germline lookup yields CDR1 GTSNPN and CDR2 SVGIG (reference sequence). This chain's CDR3 is CAWGPHNSNQPQHF. CDR3 sequence (DNA): TGTGCCTGGGGACCGCACAATAGCAATCAGCCCCAGCATTTT. The variable domain in full, with the rest retrieved from reference TRBV30 and TRBJ1-5, is SQTIHQWPATLVQPVGSPLSLECTVEGTSNPNLYWYRQAAGRGLQLLFYSVGIGQISSEVPQNLSASRPQDRQFILSSKKLLLSDSGFYLCAWGPHNSNQPQHFGDGTRLSIL.

Comments on this clone: Other DNA sequences in the same sample also yield this CDR3. The chain links TRBV3-1 (or the pseudogene TRBV3-2) to TRBJ1-1; TRBD1 matches at 7 bases. The trim removed 4 bases at V and 1 base at J, leaving 6 bases unmatched. The CDR3 has 15 amino acids. Looked up from germline, CDR1 is LGHDT and CDR2 is YNNKEL (reference sequence). The CDR3 sequence: CASSPRQGPNTEAFF. The CDR3 region has the DNA TGTGCCAGCAGCCCCCGACAGGGACCGAACACTGAAGCTTTCTTT.

V and J are TRBV3-1 (or the pseudogene TRBV3-2) and TRBJ2-7; 9 bases fit TRBD2. The CDR3 sequence is 15 residues long. Germline CDR1 is LGHDT and CDR2 is YNNKEL (reference sequence). J was trimmed by 3 bases and V by 5 bases; bases with no gene match: 8. The CDR3 DNA follows: TGTGCCAGCAGCTCCCCGCAGCGGGGGGTCTACGAGCAGTACTTC. As protein: CASSSPQRGVYEQYF.